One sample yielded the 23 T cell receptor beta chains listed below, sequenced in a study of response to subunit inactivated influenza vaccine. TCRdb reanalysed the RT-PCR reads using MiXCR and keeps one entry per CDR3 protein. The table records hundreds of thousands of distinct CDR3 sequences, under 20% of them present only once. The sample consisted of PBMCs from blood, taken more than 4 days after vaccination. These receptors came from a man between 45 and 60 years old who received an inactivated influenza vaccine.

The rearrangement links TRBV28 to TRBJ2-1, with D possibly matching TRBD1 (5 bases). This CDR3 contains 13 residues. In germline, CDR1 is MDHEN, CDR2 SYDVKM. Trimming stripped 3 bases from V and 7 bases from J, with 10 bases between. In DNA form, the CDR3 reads TGTGCCAGCAGTTTGGTACAGGAGAATGAGCAGTTCTTC. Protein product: CASSLVQENEQFF.

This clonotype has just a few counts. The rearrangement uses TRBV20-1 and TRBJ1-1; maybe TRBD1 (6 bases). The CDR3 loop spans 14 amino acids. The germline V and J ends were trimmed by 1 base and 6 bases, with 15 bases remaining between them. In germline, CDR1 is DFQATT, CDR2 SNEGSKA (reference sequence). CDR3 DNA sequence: TGCAGTGCTAGAGTCGCGACAGGACCCGCTGAAGCTTTCTTT. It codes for CSARVATGPAEAFF.

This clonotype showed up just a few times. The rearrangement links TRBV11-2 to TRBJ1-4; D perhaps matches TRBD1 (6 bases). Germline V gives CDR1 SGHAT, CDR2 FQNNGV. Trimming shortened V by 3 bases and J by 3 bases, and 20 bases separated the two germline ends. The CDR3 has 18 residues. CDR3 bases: TGTGCCAGCAGCTTCCTCCTAAGGTCCAGGGGAGCTAATGAAAAACTGTTTTTT. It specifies CASSFLLRSRGANEKLFF.

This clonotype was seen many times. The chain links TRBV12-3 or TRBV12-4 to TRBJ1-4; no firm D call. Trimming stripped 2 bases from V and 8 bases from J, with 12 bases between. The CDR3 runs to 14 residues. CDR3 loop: CASSLRTVGEKLFF. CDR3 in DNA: TGTGCCAGCAGTTTACGTACAGTGGGCGAAAAACTGTTTTTT.

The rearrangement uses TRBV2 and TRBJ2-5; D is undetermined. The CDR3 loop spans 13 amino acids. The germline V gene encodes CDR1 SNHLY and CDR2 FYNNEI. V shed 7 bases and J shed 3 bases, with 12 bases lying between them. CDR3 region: CASMLGREETQYF. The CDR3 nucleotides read TGTGCCAGCATGCTGGGTCGGGAAGAGACCCAGTACTTC.

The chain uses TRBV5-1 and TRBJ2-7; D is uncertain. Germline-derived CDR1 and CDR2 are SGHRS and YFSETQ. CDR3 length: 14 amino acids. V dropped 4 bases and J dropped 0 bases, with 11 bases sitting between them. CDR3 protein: CASSPTDLSYEQYF. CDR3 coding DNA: TGCGCCAGCAGCCCCACGGACCTCTCCTACGAGCAGTACTTC. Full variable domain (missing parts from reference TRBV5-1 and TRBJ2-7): KAGVTQTPRYLIKTRGQQVTLSCSPISGHRSVSWYQQTPGQGLQFLFEYFSETQRNKGNFPGRFSGRQFSNSRSEMNVSTLELGDSALYLCASSPTDLSYEQYFGPGTRLTVT.

CDR3 protein: CSLAGTSFDEQYF. The CDR3 DNA is TGCTCCCTGGCCGGGACTAGCTTTGACGAGCAGTACTTC. This chain uses TRBV20-1 with TRBJ2-7, with TRBD2 matching 9 bases. There are 13 residues in the CDR3. The germline V gene has CDR1 DFQATT and CDR2 SNEGSKA (reference sequence).

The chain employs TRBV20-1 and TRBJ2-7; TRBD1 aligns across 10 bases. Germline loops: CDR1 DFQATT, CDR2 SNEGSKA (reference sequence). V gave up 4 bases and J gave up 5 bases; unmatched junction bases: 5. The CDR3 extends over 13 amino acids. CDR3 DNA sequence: TGCAGTGCTACTCAGGGACAGGGGAACGAGCAGTACTTC. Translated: CSATQGQGNEQYF.

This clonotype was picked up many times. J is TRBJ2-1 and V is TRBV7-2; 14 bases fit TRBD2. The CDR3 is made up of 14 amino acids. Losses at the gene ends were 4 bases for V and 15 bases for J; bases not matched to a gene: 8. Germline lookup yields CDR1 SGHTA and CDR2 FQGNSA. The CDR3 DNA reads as TGTGCCAGCAGCTCAACCGGGACTAGCGGGAGTTCGTTCTTC. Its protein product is CASSSTGTSGSSFF.

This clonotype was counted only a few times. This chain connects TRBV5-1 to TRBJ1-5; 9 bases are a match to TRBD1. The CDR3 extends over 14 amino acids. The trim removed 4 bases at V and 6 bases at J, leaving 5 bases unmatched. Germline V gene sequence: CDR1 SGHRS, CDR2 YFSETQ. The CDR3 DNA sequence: TGCGCCAGCAGCGACGGACAGGGGCTTCAGCCCCAGCATTTT. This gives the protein CASSDGQGLQPQHF.

CDR3: CSGGQGASEAFF. DNA of the CDR3: TGCAGCGGAGGACAGGGGGCAAGTGAAGCTTTCTTT. This chain connects TRBV29-1 to TRBJ1-1, with 11 bases lining up with TRBD1. The CDR3 loop spans 12 amino acids. Trimming took 7 bases from V and 7 from J; bases not matched to a gene: 5. Germline-derived CDR1 and CDR2 are SQVTM and ANQGSEA. Full variable domain (rest looked up from reference TRBV29-1 and TRBJ1-1): SAVISQKPSRDICQRGTSLTIQCQVDSQVTMMFWYRQQPGQSLTLIATANQGSEATYESGFVIDKFPISRPNLTFSTLTVSNMSPEDSSIYLCSGGQGASEAFFGQGTRLTVV.

The DNA for the CDR3 is TGTGCCAGCAGCTTAGGATACGGCAATCAGCCCCAGCATTTT. Its protein product is CASSLGYGNQPQHF. The chain combines TRBV7-9 with TRBJ1-5; D is ambiguous. Trimming took off 1 base at V and 2 bases at J, with 6 bases between the two ends. Germline assignment: CDR1 SEHNR and CDR2 FQNEAQ (reference sequence). CDR3 size: 14 residues. The full variable domain, in which reference TRBV7-9 and TRBJ1-5 provide the parts outside the CDR3, is DTGVSQNPRHKITKRGQNVTFRCDPISEHNRLYWYRQTLGQGPEFLTYFQNEAQLEKSRLLSDRFSAERPKGSFSTLEIQRTEQGDSAMYLCASSLGYGNQPQHFGDGTRLSIL.

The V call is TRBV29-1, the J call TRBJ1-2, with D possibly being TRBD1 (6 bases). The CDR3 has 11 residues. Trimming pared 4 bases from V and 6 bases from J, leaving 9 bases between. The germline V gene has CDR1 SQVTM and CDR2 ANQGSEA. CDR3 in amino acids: CSVGEGDGYTF. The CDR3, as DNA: TGCAGCGTTGGAGAGGGGGATGGCTACACCTTC. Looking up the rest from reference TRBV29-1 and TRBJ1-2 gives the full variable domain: SAVISQKPSRDICQRGTSLTIQCQVDSQVTMMFWYRQQPGQSLTLIATANQGSEATYESGFVIDKFPISRPNLTFSTLTVSNMSPEDSSIYLCSVGEGDGYTFGSGTRLTVV.

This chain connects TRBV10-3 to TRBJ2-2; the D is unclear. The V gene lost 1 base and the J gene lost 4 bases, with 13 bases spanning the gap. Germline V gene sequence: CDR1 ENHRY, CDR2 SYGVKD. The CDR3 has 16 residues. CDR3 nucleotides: TGTGCCATCAGTGAGTATGGTCAGCAAACCACCGGGGAGCTGTTTTTT. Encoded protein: CAISEYGQQTTGELFF.

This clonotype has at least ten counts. DNA for the CDR3: TGCGCCAGCAGCTGGACGACAGGGACCGAGCAGTACTTC. Amino acid sequence: CASSWTTGTEQYF. The rearrangement links TRBV5-1 to TRBJ2-7, with 7 bases fitting TRBD1. CDR1 and CDR2 (germline): SGHRS, YFSETQ. J was trimmed by 6 bases and V by 3 bases; bases with no gene match: 6. The CDR3 length is 13 residues.

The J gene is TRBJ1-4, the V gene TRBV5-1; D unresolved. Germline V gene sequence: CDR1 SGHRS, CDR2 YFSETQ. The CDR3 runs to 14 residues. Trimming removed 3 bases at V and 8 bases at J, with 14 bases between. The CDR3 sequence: CASSWATGEEKLFF. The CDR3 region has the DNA TGCGCCAGCAGCTGGGCGACGGGCGAAGAAAAACTGTTTTTT. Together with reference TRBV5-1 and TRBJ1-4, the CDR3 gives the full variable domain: KAGVTQTPRYLIKTRGQQVTLSCSPISGHRSVSWYQQTPGQGLQFLFEYFSETQRNKGNFPGRFSGRQFSNSRSEMNVSTLELGDSALYLCASSWATGEEKLFFGSGTQLSVL.

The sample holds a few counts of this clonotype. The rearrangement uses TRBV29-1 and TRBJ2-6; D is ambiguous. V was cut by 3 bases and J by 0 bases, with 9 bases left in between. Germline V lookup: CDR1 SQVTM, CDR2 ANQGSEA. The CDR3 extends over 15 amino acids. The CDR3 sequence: CSVDVRSSGANVLTF. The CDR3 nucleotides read TGCAGCGTTGACGTGAGAAGCTCTGGGGCCAACGTCCTGACTTTC.

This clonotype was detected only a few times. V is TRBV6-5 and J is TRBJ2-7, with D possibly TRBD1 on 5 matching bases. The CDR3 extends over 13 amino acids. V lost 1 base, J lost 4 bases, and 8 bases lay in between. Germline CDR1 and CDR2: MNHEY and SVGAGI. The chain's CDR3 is CASSYFAGYEQYF. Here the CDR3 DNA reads TGTGCCAGCAGTTACTTTGCAGGGTACGAGCAGTACTTC.

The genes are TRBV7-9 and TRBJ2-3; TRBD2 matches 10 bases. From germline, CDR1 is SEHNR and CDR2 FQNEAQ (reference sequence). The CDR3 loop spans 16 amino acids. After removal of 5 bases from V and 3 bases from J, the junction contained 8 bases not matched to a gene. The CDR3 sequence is CASSPASGSKTDTQYF. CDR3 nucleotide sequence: TGTGCCAGCAGCCCCGCTAGCGGGAGTAAGACAGATACGCAGTATTTT.

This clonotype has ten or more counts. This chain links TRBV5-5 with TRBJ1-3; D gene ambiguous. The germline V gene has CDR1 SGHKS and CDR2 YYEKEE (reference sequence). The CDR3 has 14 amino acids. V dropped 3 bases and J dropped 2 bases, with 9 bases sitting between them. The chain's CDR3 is CASSSPGPGNTIYF. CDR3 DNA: TGTGCCAGCAGCTCTCCGGGCCCTGGAAACACCATATATTTT.

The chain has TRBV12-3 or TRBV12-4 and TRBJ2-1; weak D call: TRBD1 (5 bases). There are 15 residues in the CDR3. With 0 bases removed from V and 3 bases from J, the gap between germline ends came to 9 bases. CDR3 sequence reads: CASSLALTDYNEQFF. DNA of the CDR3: TGTGCCAGCAGTTTAGCGTTGACAGACTACAATGAGCAGTTCTTC.

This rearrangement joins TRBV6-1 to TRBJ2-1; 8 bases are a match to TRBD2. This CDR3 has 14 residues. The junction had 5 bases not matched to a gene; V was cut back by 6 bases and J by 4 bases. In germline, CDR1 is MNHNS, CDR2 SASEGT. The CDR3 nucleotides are TGTGCCAGCAGCAGCGGGAGAGGGTACAATGAGCAGTTCTTC. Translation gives CASSSGRGYNEQFF.

As DNA, the CDR3 is TGTGCCAGCAGCGTAGTCGCCCACGACAATGAGCAGTTCTTC. It codes for CASSVVAHDNEQFF. This sequence joins TRBV9 and TRBJ2-1; D not resolved. Germline CDR1 is SGDLS and CDR2 is YYNGEE. The V end was cut by 0 bases, the J end by 5 bases, with 9 bases between. The CDR3 is 14 residues long.